These T cell receptor beta chains were read from a single sample in a study of metastatic and nonmetastatic thyroid tumors. TCRdb re-processed the PCR reads through MiXCR. Of 20,000 to 25,000 clones in the sample, 9% to 15% were seen once. The sequenced sample was blood. The receptors shown here come from a male donor with papillary thyroid cancer or a benign thyroid nodule (not recorded which). Some clones in this sample may be carry-over from other donors' samples. Both conserved end residues are part of each CDR3. A D gene is named only where the DNA matches it firmly. Rows give clone size only sometimes, using once, few, many, or a class for an expanded clone.

>TRBV11-2|many|NA
CASSFLPGGRIGELFF
>TRBV6-1|medium-sized|TRBD2
CASSQEGLAMRNEQFF
>TRBV30|many|NA
CAWSVPTDYSNQPQHF
>TRBV2|many|TRBD1
CASSGRTDRGDEQYF
>TRBV12-3/TRBV12-4|few|NA
CASSFGQGRSYNSPLHF
>TRBV6-1|few|NA
CASSQSFMAANEKLFF
>TRBV6-1|medium-sized|TRBD1
CASSTGTGANTEAFF
>TRBV27|NA|NA
CASSSFSAGEQFF
>TRBV30|medium-sized|NA
CAWSRNRYLEQYF
>TRBV12-3/TRBV12-4|few|NA
CASSLHRPAHIYF
>TRBV28|many|TRBD2
CASSFQTSAYEQYF
>TRBV6-4|many|TRBD2
CASSVLAGEISEQFF
>TRBV6-1|NA|TRBD2
CASSEGLAGGYEQFF
>TRBV18|NA|TRBD1
CASSRDLGQGGNTEAFF
>TRBV9|many|NA
CASSVAYRGTEQYF
>TRBV19|few|NA
CASLSEGRSNYGYTF
>TRBV3-1|many|NA
CASSQLGGGELFF
>TRBV6-4|NA|NA
CASSPEGGGELPF
>TRBV5-1|many|NA
CASSFGNNYGYTF
>TRBV6-1|NA|NA
CASTKSEPISDTQYF
>TRBV18|many|TRBD2
CASSPFGAGATGYEQYF
>TRBV20-1|many|TRBD1
CSAVNRGYNSPLHF
>TRBV15|few|NA
CATRRDISYEQYF
>TRBV28|few|TRBD1
CASRDRLGEPQHF
>TRBV3-1|NA|NA
CTSSQGNKDGYTF
>TRBV2|medium-sized|TRBD2
CASSEEIAGPYEQYF
>TRBV6-4|few|NA
CASSPTGRNTEAFF
>TRBV29-1|NA|TRBD2
CSVEDPAREGYNEQFF
>TRBV7-9|many|TRBD1
CASSWTGRQPQHF
>TRBV19|medium-sized|TRBD1
CASRLTGGDTQYF
>TRBV12-3/TRBV12-4|NA|TRBD2
CASGRAGNIVSEQFF
>TRBV20-1|many|NA
CSASRGLEPQHF
>TRBV20-1|NA|NA
CSARTHGYTF
>TRBV5-1|many|TRBD2
CASSQGLAGGNEQFF
>TRBV15|few|NA
CATYRPGANVLTF
>TRBV18|many|NA
CASSSSYNQMETQYF
>TRBV7-2|many|NA
CASSFPRGPNYGYTF